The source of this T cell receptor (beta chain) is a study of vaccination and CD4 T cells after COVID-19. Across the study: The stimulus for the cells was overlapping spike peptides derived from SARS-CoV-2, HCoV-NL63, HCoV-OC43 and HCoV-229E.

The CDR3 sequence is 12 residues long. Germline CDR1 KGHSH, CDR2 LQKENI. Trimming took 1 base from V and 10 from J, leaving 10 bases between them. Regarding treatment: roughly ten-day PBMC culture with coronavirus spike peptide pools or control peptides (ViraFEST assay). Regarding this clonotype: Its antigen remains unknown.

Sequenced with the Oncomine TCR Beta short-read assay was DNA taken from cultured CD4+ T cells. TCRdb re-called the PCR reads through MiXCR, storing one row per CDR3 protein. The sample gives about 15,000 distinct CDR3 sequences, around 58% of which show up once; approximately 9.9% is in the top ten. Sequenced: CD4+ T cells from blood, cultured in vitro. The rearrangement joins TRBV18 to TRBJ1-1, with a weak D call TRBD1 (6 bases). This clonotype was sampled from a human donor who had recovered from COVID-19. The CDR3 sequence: CASSPQEGGAFF. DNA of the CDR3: TGTGCCAGCTCACCACAGGAAGGGGGAGCTTTCTTT. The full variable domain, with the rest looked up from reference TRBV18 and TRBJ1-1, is NAGVMQNPRHLVRRRGQEARLRCSPMKGHSHVYWYRQLPEEGLKFMVYLQKENIIDESGMPKERFSAEFPKEGPSILRIQQVVRGDSAAYFCASSPQEGGAFFGQGTRLTVV.